These T cell receptor beta chains were read from a single sample in a study of blood T cells in healthy people across ages. TCRdb processed the 5' RACE reads anew with MiXCR; each CDR3 protein has one entry. The table lists approximately 960,000 distinct CDR3 sequences, 25% to 35% of them singletons. These data also featured in a second study, about T cells of mothers and their children.

Input material: blood. All receptors derive from a woman in her thirties or forties in good health. Both conserved end residues are part of each CDR3. D genes are given only for firm matches. Clone size appears in some rows only: once, few, many, or a class for an expanded clone.

>TRBJ2-7|TRBV7-2|-|few|15
CACSFGGPSSYEQYF
TGTGCCTGCAGCTTTGGGGGGCCGAGCTCCTACGAGCAGTACTTC
>TRBJ2-7|TRBV20-1|-|many|14
CSASRASRGYEQYF
TGCAGTGCTAGTAGGGCCAGCCGAGGGTACGAGCAGTACTTC
>TRBJ2-1|TRBV2|-|many|14
CASSAFDEGVSRFF
TGTGCCAGCAGTGCGTTTGATGAGGGGGTGAGTCGGTTCTTC
>TRBJ1-6|TRBV7-9|-|-|12
CASSSQDSPLHF
TGTGCCAGCAGCTCACAGGACTCACCCCTCCACTTT
>TRBJ1-1|TRBV18|-|few|15
CASSPLKGMNTEAFF
TGTGCCAGCTCACCACTGAAGGGGATGAACACTGAAGCTTTCTTT
>TRBJ2-2|TRBV5-1|-|-|15
CAGSLDYQDTGELFF
TGCGCCGGCAGCTTGGATTACCAAGACACCGGGGAGCTGTTTTTT
>TRBJ1-2|TRBV11-2|-|many|14
CASSLDSGPYGYTF
TGTGCCAGCAGCTTAGATTCGGGACCCTATGGCTACACCTTC
>TRBJ2-5|TRBV28|-|many|14
CASSITRYQETQYF
TGTGCCAGCAGCATCACCAGGTACCAAGAGACCCAGTACTTC
>TRBJ2-6|TRBV9|-|many|14
CASSSATGANVLTF
TGTGCCAGCAGCTCTGCAACTGGGGCCAACGTCCTGACTTTC
>TRBJ2-1|TRBV7-9|-|-|14
CASSVSFSYNEQFF
TGTGCCAGCAGTGTTTCGTTCTCCTACAATGAGCAGTTCTTC
>TRBJ2-5|TRBV20-1|-|few|11
CSARDSGYEYF
TGCAGTGCTAGAGATTCGGGCTACGAGTACTTC
>TRBJ1-2|TRBV12-3/TRBV12-4|-|few|14
CASIIGAGAYGYTF
TGTGCCAGCATCATTGGGGCAGGGGCATATGGCTACACCTTC
>TRBJ1-2|TRBV20-1|-|many|15
CSARDQKGGNYGYTF
TGCAGTGCTAGAGATCAGAAAGGGGGTAACTATGGCTACACCTTC
>TRBJ2-1|TRBV20-1|-|many|15
CSARDFGDFINEQFF
TGCAGTGCTAGAGATTTTGGAGACTTCATAAATGAGCAGTTCTTC
>TRBJ1-5|TRBV4-2|-|few|17
CASSQGLGLRSNQPQHF
TGTGCCAGCAGCCAAGGGTTAGGCTTGAGGAGCAATCAGCCCCAGCATTTT
>TRBJ1-2|TRBV7-9|-|few|13
CASSRGDTPGYTF
TGTGCCAGCAGCCGGGGTGACACCCCGGGCTACACCTTC
>TRBJ2-7|TRBV5-1|TRBD1|many|17
CASSLSRRQGVKYEQYF
TGCGCCAGCAGCTTATCCCGACGACAGGGGGTAAAGTACGAGCAGTACTTC
>TRBJ2-4|TRBV15|TRBD1|many|15
CATSRGDRNLNIQYF
TGTGCCACCAGCAGAGGGGACAGAAACCTAAACATTCAGTACTTC
>TRBJ1-2|TRBV6-5|TRBD1|many|14
CASSYAGTGDGYTF
TGTGCCAGCAGTTACGCCGGGACAGGGGATGGCTACACCTTC
>TRBJ2-3|TRBV7-2|TRBD2|-|17
CACSLADSGANTDTQYF
TGTGCCTGCAGCTTAGCGGATAGCGGGGCGAACACAGATACGCAGTATTTT
>TRBJ2-5|TRBV20-1|-|-|15
CSARVVQGLGETQYF
TGCAGTGCTAGAGTTGTCCAGGGGCTCGGCGAGACCCAGTACTTC
>TRBJ1-1|TRBV28|-|-|11
CASTNPMVAFF
TGTGCCAGCACAAACCCAATGGTTGCTTTCTTT
>TRBJ2-1|TRBV4-2|-|few|16
CASSQESLVVYNEQFF
TGTGCCAGCAGCCAAGAGAGCTTAGTGGTCTACAATGAGCAGTTCTTC
>TRBJ1-1|TRBV3-1|-|few|14
CASSPAGSNTEAFF
TGTGCCAGCAGCCCTGCCGGATCCAACACTGAAGCTTTCTTT
>TRBJ2-2|TRBV20-1|-|-|15
CGASNRATNTGELFF
TGCGGTGCGTCTAACAGGGCTACGAACACCGGGGAGCTGTTTTTT
>TRBJ2-7|TRBV5-1|TRBD2|few|14
CASSSRGEGYEQYF
TGCGCCAGCAGCTCTCGGGGGGAAGGCTACGAGCAGTACTTC
>TRBJ2-5|TRBV14|TRBD2|-|15
CASSRFAGGRETQYF
TGTGCCAGCAGCCGATTCGCGGGGGGGCGTGAGACCCAGTACTTC
>TRBJ1-6|TRBV6-5|-|many|13
CASSSGLRAPLHF
TGTGCCAGCAGCTCGGGCCTACGGGCACCCCTCCACTTT
>TRBJ2-1|TRBV5-5|-|few|16
CASSGGSRGGRGEQFF
TGTGCCAGCAGCGGGGGCTCCAGGGGAGGACGGGGTGAGCAGTTCTTC
>TRBJ2-3|TRBV12-3/TRBV12-4|TRBD1|-|16
CASSVDRGPSTDTQYF
TGTGCCAGCAGTGTAGACAGGGGGCCTAGCACAGATACGCAGTATTTT
>TRBJ2-7|TRBV12-3/TRBV12-4|-|-|13
CASSPDYSYEQYF
TGTGCCAGCAGCCCGGACTACTCCTACGAGCAGTACTTC
>TRBJ2-7|TRBV5-1|-|many|12
CASSLAGNEQYF
TGTGCCAGCAGCTTAGCTGGGAACGAGCAGTACTTC
>TRBJ2-5|TRBV5-1|-|-|13
CASSAGHGETQYF
TGCGCCAGCAGCGCCGGACATGGAGAGACCCAGTACTTC